Following are 5 T cell receptor beta chains from one sample sequenced in a study of monozygotic twins with cystic fibrosis. The method was immunoSEQ multiplex PCR; TCRdb's version includes in-frame clones alone and lacks a portion of them. The table has about 15,000 clones, around 83% seen once. Material for sequencing was blood. The receptors were sampled from a boy between 10 and 17 years old with cystic fibrosis.

The chain combines TRBV18 with TRBJ1-4; TRBD1 matches 8 bases. Germline V gene data show CDR1 as KGHSH and CDR2 as LQKENI. The CDR3 covers 18 residues. V was pared by 6 bases and J by 0 bases, with 12 bases of the junction left unmatched. CDR3 residues: CASSQSDRVVSTNEKLFF. DNA of the CDR3: TGTGCCAGCTCTCAATCGGACAGGGTGGTTTCAACTAATGAAAAACTGTTTTTT.

The chain combines TRBV5-6 with TRBJ2-1; D not resolved. The CDR3 has 15 residues. The ends were cut back, 3 bases at V and 4 bases at J, with 14 bases in the middle. Germline CDR1 reads SGHDT; CDR2 reads YYEEEE. CDR3 region: CASSSSNSRYNEQFF. CDR3 coding DNA: TGTGCCAGCAGCTCATCTAATAGCCGTTACAATGAGCAGTTCTTC.

CDR3 DNA sequence: TGTGCCTGGAATTCGGGGCAGGGTAGAAATGAGCAGTTCTTC. This encodes CAWNSGQGRNEQFF. The V call is TRBV30, the J call TRBJ2-1; D possibly uses TRBD1 or TRBD2 (5 bases each). Looked up from germline, CDR1 is GTSNPN and CDR2 is SVGIG (reference sequence). Trimming took 4 bases from V and 7 from J, leaving 17 bases between them. The CDR3 totals 14 residues.

V and J are TRBV28 and TRBJ1-5; 7 positions agree with TRBD1. The germline CDR1 and CDR2 sequences are MDHEN and SYDVKM. The CDR3 is 14 amino acids. V was pared by 4 bases and J by 7 bases, with 7 bases of the junction left unmatched. The CDR3 DNA is TGTGCCAGCAGTTCGACAGGGCCGGGGCAGCCCCAGCATTTT. As protein: CASSSTGPGQPQHF.

This chain links TRBV11-2 with TRBJ1-3, with unresolved D. Deletions cut 3 bases from V and 6 bases from J, with 9 bases between. The CDR3 is made up of 13 amino acids. Germline V gene data show CDR1 as SGHAT and CDR2 as FQNNGV. The CDR3 protein is CASSFTAQNTIYF. CDR3 coding DNA: TGTGCCAGCAGCTTTACAGCTCAAAACACCATATATTTT.